The entry below describes one T cell receptor beta chain. Trimming removed 4 bases from V and 3 bases from J, with 15 bases in between. Germline loops: CDR1 MNHNY, CDR2 SVGAGI (reference sequence). This CDR3 spans 16 amino acids. Libraries were prepared by immunoSEQ multiplex PCR; TCRdb keeps only in-frame clonotypes and omits some of them. The sample includes 47,000 or so clones, roughly 89% of them seen just once. This entry comes from a study of T cell changes during pregnancy in multiple sclerosis. The material was peripheral blood, obtained in the first trimester of pregnancy. The J gene is TRBJ2-2, the V gene TRBV6-6; D is unresolved. This TCR was sampled from a female donor with multiple sclerosis, enrolled in a pregnancy study. The CDR3 nucleotides read TGTGCCAGCAGTTCCCCGGTCTTTGTTGACACCGGGGAGCTGTTTTTT. The encoded protein is CASSSPVFVDTGELFF.